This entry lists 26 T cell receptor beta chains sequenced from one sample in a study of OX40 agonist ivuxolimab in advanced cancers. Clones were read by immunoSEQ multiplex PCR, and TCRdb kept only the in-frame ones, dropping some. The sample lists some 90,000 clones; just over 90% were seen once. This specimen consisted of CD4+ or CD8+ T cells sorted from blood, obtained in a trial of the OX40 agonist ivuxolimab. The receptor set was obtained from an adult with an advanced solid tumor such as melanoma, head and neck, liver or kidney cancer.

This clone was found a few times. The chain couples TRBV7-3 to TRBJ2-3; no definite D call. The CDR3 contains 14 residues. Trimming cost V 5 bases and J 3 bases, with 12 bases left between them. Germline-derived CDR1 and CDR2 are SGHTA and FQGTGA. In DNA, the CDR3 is TGTGCCAGCAGCCCAAGTGTGGGGACAGATACGCAGTATTTT. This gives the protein CASSPSVGTDTQYF.

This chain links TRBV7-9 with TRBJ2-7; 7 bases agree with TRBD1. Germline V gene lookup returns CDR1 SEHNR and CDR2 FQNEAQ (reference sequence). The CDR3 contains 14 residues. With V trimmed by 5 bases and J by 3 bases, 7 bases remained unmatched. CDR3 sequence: CASSRRQGSYEQYF. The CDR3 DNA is TGTGCCAGCAGCCGGAGACAGGGTAGCTACGAGCAGTACTTC.

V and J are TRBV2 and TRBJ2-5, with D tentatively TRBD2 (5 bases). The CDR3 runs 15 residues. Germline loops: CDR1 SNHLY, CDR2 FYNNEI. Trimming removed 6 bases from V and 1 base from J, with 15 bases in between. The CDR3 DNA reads TGTGCCAGCAGCGACGAACCTAGCTTCCAAGAGACCCAGTACTTC. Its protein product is CASSDEPSFQETQYF.

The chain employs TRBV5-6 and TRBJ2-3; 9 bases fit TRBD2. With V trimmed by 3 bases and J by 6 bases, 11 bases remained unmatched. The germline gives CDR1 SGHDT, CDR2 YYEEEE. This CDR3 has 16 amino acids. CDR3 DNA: TGTGCCAGCAGCTGGGCGGGAGGGCCAGCTTTCGATACGCAGTATTTT. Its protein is CASSWAGGPAFDTQYF.

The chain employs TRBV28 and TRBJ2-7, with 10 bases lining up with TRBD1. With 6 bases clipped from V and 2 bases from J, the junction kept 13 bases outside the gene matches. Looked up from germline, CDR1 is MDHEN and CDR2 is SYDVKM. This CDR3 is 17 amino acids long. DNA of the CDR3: TGTGCCAGCAGACCCCCTCCCGGGACAGGGGTCCCCTACGAGCAGTACTTC. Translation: CASRPPPGTGVPYEQYF.

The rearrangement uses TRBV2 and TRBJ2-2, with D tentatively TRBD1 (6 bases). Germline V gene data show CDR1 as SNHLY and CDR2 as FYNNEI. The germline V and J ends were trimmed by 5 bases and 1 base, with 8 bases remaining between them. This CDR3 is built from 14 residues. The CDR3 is CASSLQGNTGELFF. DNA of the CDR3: TGTGCCAGCAGTCTACAGGGGAACACCGGGGAGCTGTTTTTT.

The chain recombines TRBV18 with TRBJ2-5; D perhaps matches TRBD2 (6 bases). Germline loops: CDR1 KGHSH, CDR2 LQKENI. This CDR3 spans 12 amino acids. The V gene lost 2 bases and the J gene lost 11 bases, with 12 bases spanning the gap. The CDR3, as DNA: TGTGCCAGCTCACCATGGGACTCTTCACAGTACTTC. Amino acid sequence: CASSPWDSSQYF.

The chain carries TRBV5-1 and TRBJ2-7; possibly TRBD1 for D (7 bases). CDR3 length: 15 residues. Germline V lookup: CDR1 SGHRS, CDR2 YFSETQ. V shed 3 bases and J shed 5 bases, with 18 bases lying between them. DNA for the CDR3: TGCGCCAGCAGCTACCGCCCGGACAGGAGGGACGAGCAGTACTTC. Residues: CASSYRPDRRDEQYF.

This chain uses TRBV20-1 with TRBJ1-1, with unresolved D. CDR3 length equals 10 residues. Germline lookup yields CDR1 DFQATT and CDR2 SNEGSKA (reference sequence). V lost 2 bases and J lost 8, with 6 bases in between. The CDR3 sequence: CSARLAEAFF. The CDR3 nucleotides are TGCAGTGCTAGACTCGCAGAAGCTTTCTTT.

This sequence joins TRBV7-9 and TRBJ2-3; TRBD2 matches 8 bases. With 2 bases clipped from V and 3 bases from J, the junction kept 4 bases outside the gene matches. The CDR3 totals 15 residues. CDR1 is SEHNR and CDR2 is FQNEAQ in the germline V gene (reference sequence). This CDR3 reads CASSLTSGGTDTQYF. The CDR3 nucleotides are TGTGCCAGCAGCTTAACTAGCGGAGGGACAGATACGCAGTATTTT. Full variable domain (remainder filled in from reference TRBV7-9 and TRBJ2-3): DTGVSQNPRHKITKRGQNVTFRCDPISEHNRLYWYRQTLGQGPEFLTYFQNEAQLEKSRLLSDRFSAERPKGSFSTLEIQRTEQGDSAMYLCASSLTSGGTDTQYFGPGTRLTVL.

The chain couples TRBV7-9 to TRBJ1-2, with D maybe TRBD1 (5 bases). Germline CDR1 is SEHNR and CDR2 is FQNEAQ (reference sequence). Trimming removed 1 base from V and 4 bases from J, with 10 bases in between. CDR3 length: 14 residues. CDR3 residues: CASSLEGESYGYTF. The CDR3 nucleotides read TGTGCCAGCAGCTTAGAAGGGGAGAGCTATGGCTACACCTTC.

CDR3 nucleotide sequence: TGTGCCAGCAGTTTAGTGGCAGGGTCAATGCCTAGCAATCAGCCCCAGCATTTT. Its protein is CASSLVAGSMPSNQPQHF. The chain links TRBV28 to TRBJ1-5; tentatively, D is TRBD1 (5 bases). CDR1 is MDHEN, CDR2 SYDVKM, per germline. CDR3 size: 18 residues. V lost 2 bases and J 0 bases, leaving 17 bases between the germline ends.

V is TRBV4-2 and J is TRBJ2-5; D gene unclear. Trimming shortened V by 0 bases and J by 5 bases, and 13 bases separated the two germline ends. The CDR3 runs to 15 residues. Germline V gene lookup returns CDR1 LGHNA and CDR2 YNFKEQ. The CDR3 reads CASSQDRQAVETQYF. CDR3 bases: TGTGCCAGCAGCCAAGATAGGCAGGCCGTGGAGACCCAGTACTTC.

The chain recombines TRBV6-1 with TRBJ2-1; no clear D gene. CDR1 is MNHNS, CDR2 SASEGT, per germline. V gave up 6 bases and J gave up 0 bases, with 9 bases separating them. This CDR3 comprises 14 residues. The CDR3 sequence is CASRPVGSYNEQFF. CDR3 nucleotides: TGTGCCAGCAGGCCAGTAGGCTCCTACAATGAGCAGTTCTTC.

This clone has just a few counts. In DNA, the CDR3 is TGTGCCAGTAGCCCAAGGCACGGGCTGAGTCAGCCCCAGCATTTT. Protein sequence: CASSPRHGLSQPQHF. This chain connects TRBV19 to TRBJ1-5; D is unclear. V shed 6 bases and J shed 6 bases, with 18 bases lying between them. The CDR3 loop spans 15 amino acids. CDR1 LNHDA and CDR2 SQIVND come from the germline V gene (reference sequence).

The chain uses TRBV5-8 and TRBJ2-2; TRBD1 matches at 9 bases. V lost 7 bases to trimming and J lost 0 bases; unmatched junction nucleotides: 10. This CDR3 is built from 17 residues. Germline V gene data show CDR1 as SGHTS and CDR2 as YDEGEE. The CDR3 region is CASHGTGLSPNTGELFF. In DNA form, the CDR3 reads TGTGCCAGCCACGGGACAGGGTTATCTCCGAACACCGGGGAGCTGTTTTTT.

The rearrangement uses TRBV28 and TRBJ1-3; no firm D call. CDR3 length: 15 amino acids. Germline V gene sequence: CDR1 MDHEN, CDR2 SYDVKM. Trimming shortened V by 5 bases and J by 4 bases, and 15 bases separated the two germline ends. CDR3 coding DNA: TGTGCCAGCAGTCCACCCCTCGGGTACGGAAACACCATATATTTT. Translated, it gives CASSPPLGYGNTIYF. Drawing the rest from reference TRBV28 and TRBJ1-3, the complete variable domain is DVKVTQSSRYLVKRTGEKVFLECVQDMDHENMFWYRQDPGLGLRLIYFSYDVKMKEKGDIPEGYSVSREKKERFSLILESASTNQTSMYLCASSPPLGYGNTIYFGEGSWLTVV.

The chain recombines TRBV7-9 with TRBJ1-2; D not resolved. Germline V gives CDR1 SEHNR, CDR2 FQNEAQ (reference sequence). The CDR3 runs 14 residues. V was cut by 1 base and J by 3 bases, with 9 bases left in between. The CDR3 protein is CASSLDLADYGYTF. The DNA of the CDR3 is TGTGCCAGCAGCTTAGATTTAGCTGACTATGGCTACACCTTC.

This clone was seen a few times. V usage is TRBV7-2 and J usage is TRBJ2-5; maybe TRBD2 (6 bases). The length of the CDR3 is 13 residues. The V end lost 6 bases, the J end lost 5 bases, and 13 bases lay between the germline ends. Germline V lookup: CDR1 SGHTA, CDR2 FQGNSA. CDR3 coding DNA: TGTGCCAGCAGGTACGGACTACAGGAGACCCAGTACTTC. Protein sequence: CASRYGLQETQYF.

CDR3 residues: CASRDRVISGANVLTF. CDR3 bases: TGTGCCAGCCGGGACAGGGTAATCTCTGGGGCCAACGTCCTGACTTTC. J is TRBJ2-6 and V is TRBV6-4; 9 bases agree with TRBD1. V shed 8 bases and J 0 bases; nucleotides not matched to a gene: 5. This CDR3 has 16 amino acids. The germline V gene encodes CDR1 MRHNA and CDR2 SNTAGT.

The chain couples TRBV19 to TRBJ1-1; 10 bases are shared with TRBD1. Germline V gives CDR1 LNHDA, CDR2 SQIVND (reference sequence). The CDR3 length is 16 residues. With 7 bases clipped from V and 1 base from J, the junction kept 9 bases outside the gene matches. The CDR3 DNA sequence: TGTGCCAGTAAACGTAGACAGGGGGCGCCGAACACTGAAGCTTTCTTT. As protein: CASKRRQGAPNTEAFF.

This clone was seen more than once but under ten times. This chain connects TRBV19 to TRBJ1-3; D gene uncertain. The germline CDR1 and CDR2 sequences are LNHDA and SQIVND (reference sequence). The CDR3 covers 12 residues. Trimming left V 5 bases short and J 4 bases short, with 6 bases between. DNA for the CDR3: TGTGCCAGTAGTTCCCGGGGAAACACCATATATTTT. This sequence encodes CASSSRGNTIYF.

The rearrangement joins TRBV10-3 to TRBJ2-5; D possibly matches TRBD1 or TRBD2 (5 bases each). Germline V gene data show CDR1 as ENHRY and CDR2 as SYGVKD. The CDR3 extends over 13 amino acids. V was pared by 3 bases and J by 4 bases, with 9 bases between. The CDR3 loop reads CAISDGARETQYF. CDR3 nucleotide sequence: TGTGCCATCAGTGACGGGGCCCGAGAGACCCAGTACTTC.

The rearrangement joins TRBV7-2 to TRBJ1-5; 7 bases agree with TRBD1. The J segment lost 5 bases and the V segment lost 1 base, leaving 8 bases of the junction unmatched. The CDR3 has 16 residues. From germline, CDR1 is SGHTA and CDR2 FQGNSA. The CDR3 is CASSLEAGGGDQPQHF. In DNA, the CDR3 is TGTGCCAGCAGCTTAGAGGCAGGGGGAGGCGATCAGCCCCAGCATTTT.

The CDR3 loop reads CASSPWGQHEAFF. The DNA of the CDR3 is TGTGCCAGCAGTCCCTGGGGACAACACGAAGCTTTCTTT. The chain has TRBV6-5 and TRBJ1-1; tentatively, D is TRBD1 (6 bases). V was shortened by 5 bases and J by 8 bases, with 15 bases between the two germline ends. CDR1 MNHEY and CDR2 SVGAGI come from the germline V gene. This CDR3 is built from 13 residues.

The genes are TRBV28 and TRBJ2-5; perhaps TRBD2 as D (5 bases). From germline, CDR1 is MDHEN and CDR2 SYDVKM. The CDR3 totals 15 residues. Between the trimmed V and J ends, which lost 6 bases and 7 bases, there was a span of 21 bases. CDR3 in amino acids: CASSTYRGSAATQYF. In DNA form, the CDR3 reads TGTGCCAGCAGCACCTACCGGGGATCCGCGGCGACCCAGTACTTC.